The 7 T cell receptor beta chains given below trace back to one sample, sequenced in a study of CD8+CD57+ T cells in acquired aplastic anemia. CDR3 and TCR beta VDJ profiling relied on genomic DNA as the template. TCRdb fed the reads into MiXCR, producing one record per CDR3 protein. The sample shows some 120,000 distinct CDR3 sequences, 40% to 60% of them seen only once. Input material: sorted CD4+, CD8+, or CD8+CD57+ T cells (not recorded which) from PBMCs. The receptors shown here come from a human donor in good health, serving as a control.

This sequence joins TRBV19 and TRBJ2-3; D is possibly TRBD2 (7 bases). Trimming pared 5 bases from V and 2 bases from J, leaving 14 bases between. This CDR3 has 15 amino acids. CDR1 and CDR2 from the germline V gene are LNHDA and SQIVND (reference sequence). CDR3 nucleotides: TGTGCCAGTAGTCCGGTGGGGGGGCTCACAGATACGCAGTATTTT. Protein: CASSPVGGLTDTQYF.

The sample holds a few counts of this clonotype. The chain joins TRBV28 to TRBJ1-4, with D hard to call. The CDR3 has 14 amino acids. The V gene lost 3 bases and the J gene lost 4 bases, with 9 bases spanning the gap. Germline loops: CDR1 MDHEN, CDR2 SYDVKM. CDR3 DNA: TGTGCCAGCAGTTTTGGAGGGATTAATGAAAAACTGTTTTTT. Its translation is CASSFGGINEKLFF.

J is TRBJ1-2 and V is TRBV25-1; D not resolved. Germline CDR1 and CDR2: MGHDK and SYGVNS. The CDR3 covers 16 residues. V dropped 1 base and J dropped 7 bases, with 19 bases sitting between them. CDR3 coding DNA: TGTGCCAGCAGTGAATTCGGCCTAGGGCCGTCTTCTGGCTACACCTTC. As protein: CASSEFGLGPSSGYTF.

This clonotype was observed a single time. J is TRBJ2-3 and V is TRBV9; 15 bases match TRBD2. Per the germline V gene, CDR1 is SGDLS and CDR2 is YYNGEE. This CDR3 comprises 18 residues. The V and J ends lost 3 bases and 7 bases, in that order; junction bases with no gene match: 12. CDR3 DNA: TGTGCCAGCAGCGGTGGAGAAAGGACTAGCGGGGGGGCATATACGCAGTATTTT. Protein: CASSGGERTSGGAYTQYF.

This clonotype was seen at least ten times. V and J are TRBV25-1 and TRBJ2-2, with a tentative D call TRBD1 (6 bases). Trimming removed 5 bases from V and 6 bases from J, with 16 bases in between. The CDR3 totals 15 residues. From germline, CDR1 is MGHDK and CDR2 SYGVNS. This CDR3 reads CASSKTSGESGELFF. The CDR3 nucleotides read TGTGCCAGCAGTAAGACCTCAGGGGAGTCCGGGGAGCTGTTTTTT.

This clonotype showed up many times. Written as DNA, the CDR3 is TGTGCCAGCTCACCATCTGCAGCGGGTGACTATGGCTACACCTTC. This translates into CASSPSAAGDYGYTF. The V and J genes are TRBV18 and TRBJ1-2; no clear D. The length of the CDR3 is 15 residues. V was shortened by 2 bases and J by 3 bases, with 13 bases between the two germline ends. Germline V gives CDR1 KGHSH, CDR2 LQKENI.

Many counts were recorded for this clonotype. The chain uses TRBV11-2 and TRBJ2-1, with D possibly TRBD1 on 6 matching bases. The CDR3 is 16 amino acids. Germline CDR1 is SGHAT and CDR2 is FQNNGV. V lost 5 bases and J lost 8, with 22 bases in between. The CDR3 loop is CASSPLIPTTGYEQFF. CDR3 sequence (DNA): TGTGCCAGCAGCCCACTAATACCCACAACAGGGTATGAGCAGTTCTTC.